Sequencing of this TCR beta chain was carried out in a study of T cell responses to AZD1222 COVID-19 vaccine. This CDR3 region has 14 residues. With V trimmed by 2 bases and J by 5 bases, 6 bases remained unmatched. Germline CDR1 SGHRS, CDR2 YFSETQ. Clones were sequenced by immunoSEQ multiplex PCR, and TCRdb holds only the in-frame ones, with some missing. The sample has about 110,000 clones, roughly nine tenths seen once; the top ten hold less than 4%. The sequence was collected from an adult in good health. Specimen: peripheral blood, collected on day 0 of MenACWY control vaccination. The gene calls are TRBV5-1 and TRBJ1-1; 7 positions match TRBD1. CDR3 sequence (DNA): TGCGCCAGCAGCTTACAGGGGATGCGGACTGAAGCTTTCTTT. Protein product: CASSLQGMRTEAFF.